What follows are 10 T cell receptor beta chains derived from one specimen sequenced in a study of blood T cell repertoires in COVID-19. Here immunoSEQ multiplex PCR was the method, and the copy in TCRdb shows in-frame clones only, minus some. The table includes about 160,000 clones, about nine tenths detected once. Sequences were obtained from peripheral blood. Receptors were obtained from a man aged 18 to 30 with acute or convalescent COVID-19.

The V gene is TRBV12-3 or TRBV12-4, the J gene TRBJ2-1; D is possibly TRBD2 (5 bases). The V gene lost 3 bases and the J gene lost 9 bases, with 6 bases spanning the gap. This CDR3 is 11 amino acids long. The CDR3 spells CASSLAGEQFF. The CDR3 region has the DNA TGTGCCAGCAGTTTGGCGGGTGAGCAGTTCTTC.

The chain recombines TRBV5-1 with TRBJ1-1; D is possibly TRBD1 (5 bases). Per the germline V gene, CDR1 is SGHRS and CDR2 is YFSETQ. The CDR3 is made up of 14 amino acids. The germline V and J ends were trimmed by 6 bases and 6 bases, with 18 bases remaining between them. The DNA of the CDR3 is TGCGCCAGCACCCTCCCCGGCGGGGCATCTGAAGCTTTCTTT. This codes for CASTLPGGASEAFF.

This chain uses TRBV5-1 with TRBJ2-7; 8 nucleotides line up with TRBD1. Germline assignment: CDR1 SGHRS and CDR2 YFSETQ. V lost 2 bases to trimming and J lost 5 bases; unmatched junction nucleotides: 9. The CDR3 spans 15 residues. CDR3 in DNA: TGCGCCAGCAGCTTAAACACAGGGGGTGCGAACGAGCAGTACTTC. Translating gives CASSLNTGGANEQYF.

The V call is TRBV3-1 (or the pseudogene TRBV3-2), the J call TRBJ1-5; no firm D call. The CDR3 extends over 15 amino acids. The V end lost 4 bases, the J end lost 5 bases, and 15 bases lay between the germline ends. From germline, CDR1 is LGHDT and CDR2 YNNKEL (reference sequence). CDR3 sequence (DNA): TGTGCCAGCAGCCTTTCCCCCTCCCCCGATCAGCCCCAGCATTTT. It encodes CASSLSPSPDQPQHF.

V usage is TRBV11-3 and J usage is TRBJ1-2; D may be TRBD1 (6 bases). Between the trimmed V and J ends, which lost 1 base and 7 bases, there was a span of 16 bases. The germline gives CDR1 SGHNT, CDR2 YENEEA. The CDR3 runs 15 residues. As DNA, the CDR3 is TGTGCCAGCAGCTTAGTTTCCGATCTCAGGGGTGGCTACACCTTC. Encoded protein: CASSLVSDLRGGYTF.

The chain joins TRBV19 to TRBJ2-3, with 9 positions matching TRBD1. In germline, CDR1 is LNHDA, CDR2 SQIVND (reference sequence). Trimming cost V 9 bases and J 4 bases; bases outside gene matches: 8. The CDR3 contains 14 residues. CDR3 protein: CASTRTGASDTQYF. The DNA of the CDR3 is TGTGCCAGCACGCGGACAGGGGCATCAGATACGCAGTATTTT.

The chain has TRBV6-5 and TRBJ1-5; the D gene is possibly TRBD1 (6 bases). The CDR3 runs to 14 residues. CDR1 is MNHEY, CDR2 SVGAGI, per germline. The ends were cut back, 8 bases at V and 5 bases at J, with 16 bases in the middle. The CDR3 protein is CASSQGGYDQPQHF. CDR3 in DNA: TGTGCCAGCTCACAAGGGGGTTATGATCAGCCCCAGCATTTT.

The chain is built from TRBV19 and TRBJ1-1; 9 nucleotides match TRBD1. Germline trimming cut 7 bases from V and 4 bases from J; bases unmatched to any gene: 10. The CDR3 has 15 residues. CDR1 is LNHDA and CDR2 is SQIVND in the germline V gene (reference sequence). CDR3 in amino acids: CASISSGQGTTEAFF. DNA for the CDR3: TGTGCCAGTATTTCGTCGGGACAGGGTACCACTGAAGCTTTCTTT.

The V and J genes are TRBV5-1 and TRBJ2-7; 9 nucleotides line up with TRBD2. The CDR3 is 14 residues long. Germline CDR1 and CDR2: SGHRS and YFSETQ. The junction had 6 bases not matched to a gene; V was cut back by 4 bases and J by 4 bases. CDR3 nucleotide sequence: TGCGCCAGCAGCCCCGGGACTAGCCCTTACGAGCAGTACTTC. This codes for CASSPGTSPYEQYF.

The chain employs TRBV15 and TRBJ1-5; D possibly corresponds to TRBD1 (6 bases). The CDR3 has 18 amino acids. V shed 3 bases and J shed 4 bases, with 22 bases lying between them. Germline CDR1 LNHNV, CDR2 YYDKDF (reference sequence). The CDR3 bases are TGTGCCACCAGCAGCCGGGCCACAGGGTCGAGCGTAAATCAGCCCCAGCATTTT. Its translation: CATSSRATGSSVNQPQHF.